This T cell receptor (beta chain) was sequenced in a study of cytomegalovirus exposure and HLA in healthy donors. Generated by immunoSEQ multiplex PCR, the TCRdb table keeps only in-frame clones and is missing some. The sample lists fewer than 85,000 clones; around 95% were seen once. The study, taken as a whole, reports: Cytomegalovirus association was listed for 150 to 200 TCR beta chains. Diagnosis of cytomegalovirus status made by the classifier reportedly showed high specificity and sensitivity.

Note on this clone: The target antigen is unknown.

The donors were members of the validation cohort, which comprised 120 subjects and was separate from the first cohort of 600 to 850 subjects. Per the germline V gene, CDR1 is MNHNS and CDR2 is SASEGT. V lost 4 bases to trimming and J lost 9 bases; unmatched junction nucleotides: 6. CDR3 size: 14 residues. Sequencing used PBMCs. This TCR was recovered from a woman aged 18 to 35 in good health and CMV-seronegative. This chain connects TRBV6-1 to TRBJ2-1; 10 bases align to TRBD1. The CDR3 DNA follows: TGTGCCAGCAGTGTAGACAGGGGGCTCGGTGAGCAGTTCTTC. Translated: CASSVDRGLGEQFF.